The 18 T cell receptor beta chains below come from one sample, sequenced in a study of cytomegalovirus exposure and HLA in healthy donors. In the PCR, 60 Vbeta and 13 Jbeta primers were used. TCRdb keeps only in-frame clones here, not all; method: immunoSEQ multiplex PCR. This sample yields some 45,000 clones, of which about two thirds are seen a single time; approximately 3.2% belongs to the top ten. Sequenced material: PBMCs. These receptors all stem from a woman in her twenties or thirties in good health and CMV-seronegative.

This rearrangement joins TRBV5-1 to TRBJ1-1; the D is unclear. Per the germline V gene, CDR1 is SGHRS and CDR2 is YFSETQ. V gave up 4 bases and J gave up 2 bases, with 12 bases separating them. The CDR3 covers 14 residues. CDR3 nucleotides: TGCGCCAGCAGCCCTTTAGGGAGCAACACTGAAGCTTTCTTT. This sequence encodes CASSPLGSNTEAFF.

This clone came up a few times. The rearrangement uses TRBV4-2 and TRBJ2-5; 10 bases are shared with TRBD2. The CDR3 length is 17 residues. Losses at the gene ends were 0 bases for V and 4 bases for J; bases not matched to a gene: 8. CDR1 is LGHNA and CDR2 is YNFKEQ in the germline V gene. CDR3 in amino acids: CASSQEGTSAYGETQYF. CDR3 sequence (DNA): TGTGCCAGCAGCCAAGAAGGGACTAGCGCTTATGGAGAGACCCAGTACTTC.

V is TRBV9 and J is TRBJ2-7, with TRBD1 identical over 7 bases. Germline values: CDR1 SGDLS, CDR2 YYNGEE. Losses at the gene ends were 0 bases for V and 3 bases for J; bases not matched to a gene: 3. The CDR3 runs 14 residues. CDR3 nucleotide sequence: TGTGCCAGCAGCGTAGATGGGACAGACTACGAGCAGTACTTC. Its translation is CASSVDGTDYEQYF.

The chain joins TRBV28 to TRBJ1-2; a weak D match, TRBD1 (5 bases). This CDR3 contains 14 residues. Trimming removed 10 bases at V and 2 bases at J, with 17 bases between. The germline V gene encodes CDR1 MDHEN and CDR2 SYDVKM. The CDR3 here is CAIFRDSPNYGYTF. The CDR3 region has the DNA TGTGCCATCTTCAGAGACAGCCCCAACTATGGCTACACCTTC.

The chain recombines TRBV5-4 with TRBJ1-1, with no clear D. Trimming took 5 bases from V and 7 from J, leaving 9 bases between them. CDR1 and CDR2 (germline): SGHNT, YYREEE (reference sequence). The CDR3 is 11 amino acids. For the CDR3, the DNA is TGTGCCAGCAGGTCGCAGGTTGAAGCTTTCTTT. This translates into CASRSQVEAFF.

This clone was recorded a few times. The chain uses TRBV28 and TRBJ1-4; tentative D call: TRBD1 (5 bases). The CDR3 has 16 residues. Germline V lookup: CDR1 MDHEN, CDR2 SYDVKM. V gave up 6 bases and J gave up 0 bases, with 14 bases separating them. CDR3 nucleotide sequence: TGTGCCAGCAGCCCCCAAAGACAGTCAACTAATGAAAAACTGTTTTTT. It yields the protein CASSPQRQSTNEKLFF.

CDR3 protein: CASSLSGGIYGYTF. CDR3 DNA sequence: TGTGCCAGCAGTTTGAGTGGGGGGATCTATGGCTACACCTTC. The chain is built from TRBV27 and TRBJ1-2; a possible D gene is TRBD1 (5 bases). The V end was cut by 3 bases, the J end by 4 bases, with 12 bases between. The CDR3 is 14 amino acids. CDR1 is MNHEY and CDR2 is SMNVEV in the germline V gene (reference sequence).

This clone was recorded only once. This chain connects TRBV30 to TRBJ2-7; no reliable D call. The CDR3 is 14 amino acids. The germline gives CDR1 GTSNPN, CDR2 SVGIG (reference sequence). Trimming pared 0 bases from V and 3 bases from J, leaving 12 bases between. CDR3 in DNA: TGTGCCTGGAGTGTTTACGAGACTTTCTACGAGCAGTACTTC. Translated, it gives CAWSVYETFYEQYF.

This clone was seen just once. The genes are TRBV6-5 and TRBJ2-7, with D maybe TRBD2 (6 bases). The V end lost 0 bases, the J end lost 2 bases, and 14 bases lay between the germline ends. The CDR3 loop spans 16 amino acids. Per germline, CDR1 MNHEY and CDR2 SVGAGI. In nucleotides, the CDR3 is TGTGCCAGCAGTTACTCGTTCGGGGGTTCAACCTACGAGCAGTACTTC. It specifies CASSYSFGGSTYEQYF.

V is TRBV4-1 and J is TRBJ2-3; 9 bases agree with TRBD2. CDR3 length: 17 amino acids. V was clipped by 0 bases and J by 2 bases; unmatched bases: 6. The germline V gene encodes CDR1 MGHRA and CDR2 YSYEKL. In nucleotides, the CDR3 is TGCGCCAGCAGCCAAGATGGCCTAGCGGGGAACACAGATACGCAGTATTTT. Protein: CASSQDGLAGNTDTQYF.

This clone appeared a few times. DNA of the CDR3: TGTGCCATCAGTGAGGATATACCGGGACTAGGATACACAGATACGCAGTATTTT. Its translation: CAISEDIPGLGYTDTQYF. The chain combines TRBV10-3 with TRBJ2-3, with 8 nucleotides matching TRBD2. CDR1 and CDR2 (germline): ENHRY, SYGVKD. This CDR3 is built from 18 residues. The junction had 12 bases not matched to a gene; V was cut back by 2 bases and J by 2 bases.

The J gene is TRBJ2-3, the V gene TRBV30; D not resolved. Trimming took off 1 base at V and 2 bases at J, with 10 bases between the two ends. The CDR3 extends over 14 amino acids. The germline CDR1 and CDR2 sequences are GTSNPN and SVGIG (reference sequence). CDR3 DNA sequence: TGTGCCTGGAGTGGCCCAGGATTCACAGATACGCAGTATTTT. The encoded protein is CAWSGPGFTDTQYF.

The J gene is TRBJ2-2, the V gene TRBV29-1, with 7 bases aligning to TRBD1. The V segment lost 7 bases and the J segment 0 bases; nucleotides outside the gene matches: 2. CDR1 is SQVTM and CDR2 is ANQGSEA in the germline V gene. This CDR3 is built from 13 residues. CDR3 nucleotide sequence: TGCAGCGCCGGACAGGCGAACACCGGGGAGCTGTTTTTT. As protein: CSAGQANTGELFF.

V is TRBV30 and J is TRBJ2-5; a weak D match, TRBD1 (6 bases). Trimming shortened V by 5 bases and J by 2 bases, and 9 bases separated the two germline ends. The germline CDR1 and CDR2 sequences are GTSNPN and SVGIG (reference sequence). This CDR3 contains 12 residues. The CDR3 region is CAWARGQETQYF. CDR3 coding DNA: TGTGCCTGGGCCAGGGGTCAAGAGACCCAGTACTTC.

This clone has just one count. The chain combines TRBV19 with TRBJ2-1; 7 nucleotides align to TRBD2. Per germline, CDR1 LNHDA and CDR2 SQIVND (reference sequence). J lost 7 bases, V lost 10 bases, and 7 bases had no gene match. CDR3 size: 12 residues. As DNA, the CDR3 is TGTGCCACCTCCGACGGGGGGAATGAGCAGTTCTTC. Protein: CATSDGGNEQFF. Full variable domain (missing parts from reference TRBV19 and TRBJ2-1): DGGITQSPKYLFRKEGQNVTLSCEQNLNHDAMYWYRQDPGQGLRLIYYSQIVNDFQKGDIAEGYSVSREKKESFPLTVTSAQKNPTAFYLCATSDGGNEQFFGPGTRLTVL.

This rearrangement joins TRBV5-1 to TRBJ2-3; TRBD2 is a possible D gene (6 bases). Trimming cost V 2 bases and J 2 bases, with 9 bases left between them. The CDR3 is made up of 14 amino acids. CDR1 and CDR2 (germline): SGHRS, YFSETQ. The CDR3 sequence: CASSFSGFTDTQYF. CDR3 DNA sequence: TGCGCCAGCAGCTTTAGCGGTTTCACAGATACGCAGTATTTT.

The chain recombines TRBV28 with TRBJ2-7, with D tentatively TRBD1 (6 bases). V was trimmed by 5 bases and J by 0 bases, leaving 17 bases between them. The CDR3 is made up of 16 amino acids. The V gene's germline CDR1 is MDHEN and CDR2 SYDVKM. Here the CDR3 reads CASSLNRDKSSYEQYF. The CDR3 DNA reads TGTGCCAGCAGTCTAAACCGGGACAAGAGCTCCTACGAGCAGTACTTC.

The rearrangement links TRBV7-9 to TRBJ1-4, with TRBD1 matching over 9 bases. CDR1 is SEHNR and CDR2 is FQNEAQ in the germline V gene (reference sequence). There are 14 residues in the CDR3. The V gene end was trimmed by 3 bases and the J gene end by 7 bases; junction bases not matched to a gene: 3. The CDR3 protein is CASSFTGGGEKLFF. CDR3 nucleotide sequence: TGTGCCAGCAGCTTCACAGGGGGCGGTGAAAAACTGTTTTTT.